The entry that follows covers one TCR beta chain sequence. Its antigen is currently not known. The sample holds no much larger clone one base away, and base qualities are not on file. The cohort comprised around 700 healthy bone marrow donors. At the time of sampling, every cohort member was nominally healthy, though immune exposures that went unrecorded were likely present. The donor was CMV seropositive and was included in the group of 289 seropositive cohort members. A peripheral blood sample was collected from each donor, and TCR beta sequencing was performed on peripheral blood mononuclear cells. The Qiagen DNeasy Blood Extraction Kit was used to extract genomic DNA from the blood cell samples. The entry originates in a study of cytomegalovirus exposure and HLA in healthy donors (dated by TCRdb to 2015 to 2018). Looking at the study overall: An earlier analysis of approximately 640 of the donors reported 250 to 300 Gb of sequence data and some 100 million unique TCR beta sequences from about 180 million T cells. Approximately 300 gigabases of sequencing data and around 85 million unique TCR sequences made up an early release that covered approximately 650 HLA-typed donors. Along with the roughly 710-subject first cohort, a separate validation cohort of 120 different subjects was used. An earlier analysis of around 540 of the donors applied high-throughput TCR beta sequencing to assess whether each TCR beta V gene segment acted as functional or pseudogenic. A later analysis re-examined previously published TCR beta repertoires from over 500 donors and added high-resolution HLA genotyping to investigate patterns of TCR occurrence. The genetic ancestry cluster associated with self-reported Caucasian donors included 80% to 90% of the 398 genotyped donors. High-throughput TCR immunosequencing, statistical association of individual TCRs with disease status, and machine learning were combined to predict cytomegalovirus infection status. The study aimed to test whether signatures of past pathogen exposure could be identified by cataloging public T cell receptors. A handful of DR-DQ haplotypes were handled as single units for association and clustering because linkage in the cohort was strong. A later genetic analysis took genome-wide SNP genotypes for about 65% of the roughly 670 donors and used that subset as a discovery cohort. Typing coverage varied by locus: roughly 620-640 donors for A, B, C, DRB1 and DQB1; approximately 520 for DQA1; about 600 for DPA1; roughly 450 for DPB1. Class I and class II HLA loci were covered by the typing at four-digit resolution. Donor age, sex, ethnicity and CMV serostatus were compiled alongside the repertoire data. Rather than using new phenotypic data, the later analysis identified candidate immune exposures from TCR beta sequences and from how often those sequences occurred across donors. Among some 410 genotyped donors of the cohort, an average of around 250,000 unique TCR beta nucleotide sequences was sequenced per donor, of which about 20% were non-productive. All discovery cohort repertoires had been generated using a single sequencing platform. The T cell repertoires of 670 or so subjects were profiled by immunosequencing and related to cytomegalovirus serostatus. The investigation overall reported the following: Assigning TCR associations to individual alleles was difficult when HLA alleles, especially DR and DQ, strongly co-occurred. Some IMGT-functional V segments, including TRBV6-2 and TRBV6-3, could not be distinguished by the 87-base-pair reads and were therefore excluded. The presence/absence analyses assumed that sequencing depth was roughly uniform across donors, and that assumption may not be true. The study listed 150 to 200 TCR beta chains as associated with cytomegalovirus. A further reported finding was that TCR beta sequences accurately predicted the HLA-A and HLA-B alleles for most subjects in the first cohort. Because counts were too low, roughly 17 rarely observed V segments, including chromosome 9 orphons, were left out of the earlier analysis of a few hundred of the donors. Linkage disequilibrium might explain the correlated functional status among segregating V segments, but an unknown experimental factor could not be excluded. Cytomegalovirus status was reported to be diagnosed by the classifier with high specificity and sensitivity in both the original and validation cohorts. A later analysis found that most CMV-associated TCR beta chains appeared HLA-restricted, with HLA associations seemingly driven largely by CMV exposure. Because HLA typing was missing for some donors at each locus, association tests included only the typed subset. It was suggested by the authors that the approach could potentially be generalized to other disease states and immunological phenotypes. Compared with equally common non-associated chains, HLA-associated TCR beta chains in a later analysis were more clonally expanded and had lower generation probabilities. Compared with the roughly 700-donor mean, donors in an Asian-associated ancestry cluster had fewer N-insertions in productive TCRs, according to a later genetic analysis. Immune exposure information for the cohort was limited to CMV serostatus. Broadly in line with IMGT annotations, most TCR beta V segments showed up in productive rearrangements about 90% or about 30% of the time in an earlier analysis of a few hundred of the donors. In this cohort, only TCR beta chains were sequenced, and detectable features were limited by the absence of alpha or paired-chain data. Most TCR sequences were seen in very few donors, while some public TCRs were found in many individuals. In a later genetic analysis, a missense DCLRE1C variant was associated with V-gene and J-gene trimming of TCR beta chains, and the association was replicated in an independent cohort. Three of the identified cytomegalovirus-associated TCR beta chains were confirmed in vitro to be specific for cytomegalovirus antigens. Several of the top co-occurrence clusters appeared to be linked to parvovirus B19, influenza, CMV and Epstein-Barr virus, according to a later analysis. A cluster of highly shared sequence variants was judged likely to be a technical artifact of the sequencing pipeline. According to a later analysis, TCR association rates differed among HLA loci, with DRB1 alleles showing the most associated TCRs and HLA-C alleles showing the fewest. Specific HLA alleles were associated with some 15,000 TCR beta sequences at a false discovery rate of 0.05 in a later analysis.

For CDR1 and CDR2, the germline V gene lists MDHEN and SYDVKM. Trimming removed 11 bases from V and 9 bases from J, leaving 17 bases between the germline ends. The CDR3 sequence holds 13 residues, the cysteine and phenylalanine included. Of the read, only the CDR3 DNA is kept; its 39 bases are in frame from base 1. The library relied on the immunoSEQ multiplex PCR assay. A mixture of 60 forward primers for TCR Vbeta segments and 13 reverse primers for TCR Jbeta segments was used in the multiplex PCR. Amplification of the CDR3 region of rearranged TCR beta genes was performed with a multiplex PCR assay on genomic DNA. Amplified TCR beta libraries were sequenced as 87-base-pair reads on the Illumina HiSeq System. The original pipeline was this. A later analysis tallied 80 million to 95 million unique TCR beta chains across the 700 or so repertoires, and approximately 12 million of those chains were shared by two or more donors. To remove PCR and sequencing errors, raw reads were error-corrected and collapsed into unique sequences using a nearest-neighbor algorithm that merged closely related sequences. To assign V, D and J gene segments, CDR3 sequences were aligned to IMGT reference sequences. For a sequence to be retained, a match of at least six nucleotides to both a V gene segment and a J gene segment was required. A rearrangement counted as productive if the CDR3 had no stop codons and remained in frame with V and J, and every other rearrangement counted as non-productive. CDR3 was defined according to IMGT convention as the region running from the second conserved V-encoded cysteine to the conserved J-encoded phenylalanine. The earlier analysis of roughly 590 of the donors excluded any sequence lacking an unambiguous match to a single V gene segment. In an earlier analysis of roughly 600 of the donors, a V segment was called functional when productive rearrangements were above 56.7%, and segregating when the standard deviation between donors exceeded 5%. To diagnose cytomegalovirus status from the catalog of TCR beta chain sequences, a statistical classification framework was built. V and J gene assignment, in a later analysis, came from comparing TCR nucleotide sequences with IMGT/GENE-DB human TR gene sequences. Using the TCRdist pipeline, a later analysis assigned CDR3 sequences along with most-parsimonious VDJ recombination scenarios. In a later analysis, each TCR beta chain was defined by its CDR3 amino acid sequence together with its V-gene family, and reads without a unique V-gene family were excluded. In a later analysis, fewer than 600 highly shared, low-generation-probability nucleotide sequences were removed to address suspected cross-contamination and a sequencing artifact. In a later analysis, a clonal expansion index for each public chain was calculated from normalized within-repertoire ranks of inferred template counts. In a later analysis, generation probabilities were computed using a VDJ recombination model fitted to out-of-frame rearrangements, and the results were checked against IGoR. Hypergeometric tests were used in a later analysis to score TCR-TCR, TCR-HLA and TCR-CMV co-occurrence, with a repertoire-size bias correction applied to the TCR pairs. To estimate false discovery rates, a later analysis permuted the HLA or CMV assignments 20 times. In a later analysis, co-occurring TCRs were grouped using DBSCAN, and TCRdist sequence similarity was added for clustering within HLA-allele-positive subsets. Repertoires with fewer than 30,000 or more than 120,000 public chains were left out of co-occurrence clustering, as were about 5 repertoires with anomalous nucleotide sharing. TCRdb retrieved this table from immuneACCESS and kept in-frame rearrangements only. Not all clones are present; in checked studies, unresolved V genes account for under half, and no reason is known for the remainder. V and J calls and clone size are given by that table; D and trimming were obtained from the DNA. Within this sample are 70,000 to 80,000 clones, with approximately 80% of them counted one time only. Jointly, the top ten make up roughly 9% of the sample.

The clonotype comes from a woman in her 40s in good health and CMV-seropositive. What was sequenced was PBMCs. The chain is made from TRBV28 and TRBJ1-6; TRBD1 could be the D gene, as 6 bases match. The CDR3: CAHCGQRLSPLHF. In nucleotide form, the sequence is TGTGCCCATTGTGGACAGAGGCTTTCACCCCTCCACTTT.